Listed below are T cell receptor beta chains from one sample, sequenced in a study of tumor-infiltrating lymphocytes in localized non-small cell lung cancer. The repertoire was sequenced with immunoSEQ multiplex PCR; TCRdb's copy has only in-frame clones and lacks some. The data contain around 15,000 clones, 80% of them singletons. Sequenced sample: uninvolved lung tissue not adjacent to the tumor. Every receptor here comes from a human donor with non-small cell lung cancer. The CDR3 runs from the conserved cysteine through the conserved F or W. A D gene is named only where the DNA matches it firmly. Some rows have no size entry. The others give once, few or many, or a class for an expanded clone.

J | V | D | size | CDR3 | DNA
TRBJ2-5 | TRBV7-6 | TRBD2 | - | CASSLNPAGAETQYF | TGTGCCAGCAGCCTAAACCCAGCGGGAGCAGAGACCCAGTACTTC
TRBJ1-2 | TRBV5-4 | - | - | CASSAGEANYGYTF | TGTGCCAGCAGCGCGGGGGAGGCCAACTATGGCTACACCTTC
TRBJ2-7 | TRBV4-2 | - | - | CASSQEGRGAGNEQYF | TGTGCCAGCAGCCAAGAGGGCCGGGGGGCGGGAAACGAGCAGTACTTC
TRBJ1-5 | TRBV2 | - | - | CASCQRFNQPQHF | TGTGCCAGCTGTCAGAGGTTCAATCAGCCCCAGCATTTT
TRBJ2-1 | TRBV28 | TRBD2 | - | CASGLLAGEYNEQFF | TGTGCCAGCGGACTTCTAGCGGGAGAGTACAATGAGCAGTTCTTC
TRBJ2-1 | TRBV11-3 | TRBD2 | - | CASSPQGGRNNEQFF | TGTGCCAGCAGCCCCCAGGGCGGGAGGAACAATGAGCAGTTCTTC
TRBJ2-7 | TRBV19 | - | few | CATGPSPWEQYF | TGTGCCACGGGACCTTCACCTTGGGAGCAGTACTTC
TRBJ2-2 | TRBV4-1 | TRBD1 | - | CASSHGSTGGANGELFF | TGCGCCAGCAGCCATGGGTCGACAGGGGGCGCGAACGGGGAGCTGTTTTTT
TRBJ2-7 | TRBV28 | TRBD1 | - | CASSFLLGGGTGDYEQYF | TGTGCCAGCAGTTTCCTGCTCGGCGGGGGGACAGGGGACTACGAGCAGTACTTC
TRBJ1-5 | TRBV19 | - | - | CASSTGRNQPQHF | TGTGCCAGCAGTACAGGGAGGAATCAGCCCCAGCATTTT
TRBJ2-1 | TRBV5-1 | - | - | CASSLPRGGGQHNEQFF | TGCGCCAGCAGCTTACCCCGGGGTGGGGGGCAACACAATGAGCAGTTCTTC
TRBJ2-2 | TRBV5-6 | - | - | CASSLAVRLQDGELFF | TGTGCCAGCAGCTTGGCGGTCCGGCTCCAAGACGGGGAGCTGTTTTTT
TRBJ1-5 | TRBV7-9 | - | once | CASSPVPRAGNQPQHF | TGTGCCAGCAGCCCTGTGCCTCGAGCTGGCAATCAGCCCCAGCATTTT
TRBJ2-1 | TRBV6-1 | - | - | CASSEREINEQFF | TGTGCCAGCAGTGAACGGGAAATCAATGAGCAGTTCTTC
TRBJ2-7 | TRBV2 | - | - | CASSETARYEQYF | TGTGCCAGCAGTGAAACAGCCCGCTACGAGCAGTACTTC
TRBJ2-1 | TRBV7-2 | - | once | CASSLSSGAYPYNEQFF | TGTGCCAGCAGCTTATCGTCGGGAGCCTACCCCTACAATGAGCAGTTCTTC
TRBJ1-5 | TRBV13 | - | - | CASSLKGGGNQPQHF | TGTGCCAGCAGCTTAAAGGGGGGTGGCAATCAGCCCCAGCATTTT
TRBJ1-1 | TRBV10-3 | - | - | CAISELMNTEAFF | TGTGCCATCAGTGAGTTGATGAACACTGAAGCTTTCTTT
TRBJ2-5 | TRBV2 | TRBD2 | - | CASSEGGGLEKTQYF | TGTGCCAGCAGTGAAGGCGGGGGACTCGAAAAGACCCAGTACTTC
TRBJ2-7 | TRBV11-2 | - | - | CASSISVRYEQYF | TGTGCCAGCAGCATAAGCGTGCGCTACGAGCAGTACTTC
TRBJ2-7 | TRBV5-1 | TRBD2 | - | CASSFSGSTYEQYF | TGCGCCAGCAGCTTTAGCGGGAGTACCTACGAGCAGTACTTC
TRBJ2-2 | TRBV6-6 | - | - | CASSKGTNTGELFF | TGTGCCAGCAGTAAAGGGACGAACACCGGGGAGCTGTTTTTT
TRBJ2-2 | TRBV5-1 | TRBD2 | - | CASSLLAGGPSGELFF | TGCGCCAGCAGCTTGTTAGCGGGAGGGCCGAGCGGGGAGCTGTTTTTT
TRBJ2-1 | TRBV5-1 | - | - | CASSLAKHDEQFF | TGCGCCAGCAGCTTGGCCAAGCACGATGAGCAGTTCTTC
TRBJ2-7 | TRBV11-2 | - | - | CASSLSGAYYEQYF | TGTGCCAGCAGCTTATCAGGGGCCTACTACGAGCAGTACTTC
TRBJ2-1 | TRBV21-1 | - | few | CASSKLRVYNEQFF | TGTGCCAGCAGCAAACTCCGGGTTTACAATGAGCAGTTCTTC
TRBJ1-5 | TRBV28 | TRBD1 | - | CASSLRGQNQPQHF | TGTGCCAGCAGTTTAAGGGGACAGAATCAGCCCCAGCATTTT
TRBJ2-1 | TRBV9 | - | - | CASSPQGVSSDEQFF | TGTGCCAGCAGCCCACAAGGGGTTTCTAGCGATGAGCAGTTCTTC
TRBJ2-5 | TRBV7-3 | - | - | CASSKGNKETQYF | TGTGCCAGCAGCAAAGGGAACAAGGAGACCCAGTACTTC
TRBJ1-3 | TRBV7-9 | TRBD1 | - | CASSRGQGGTGNTIYF | TGTGCCAGCAGCAGAGGACAGGGAGGGACTGGAAACACCATATATTTT
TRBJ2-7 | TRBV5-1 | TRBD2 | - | CASSLLAGGAYEQYF | TGCGCCAGCAGCTTACTAGCGGGAGGGGCATACGAGCAGTACTTC
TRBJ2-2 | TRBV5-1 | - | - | CASSLGAPQTMITGELFF | TGCGCCAGCAGCTTAGGAGCGCCCCAGACCATGATCACCGGGGAGCTGTTTTTT
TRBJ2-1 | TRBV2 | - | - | CASSEQGEGLDEQFF | TGTGCCAGCAGCGAACAGGGGGAGGGCCTCGATGAGCAGTTCTTC
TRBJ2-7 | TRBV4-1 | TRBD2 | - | CASSQGLAGPAQYF | TGCGCCAGCAGCCAAGGACTAGCGGGTCCGGCTCAGTACTTC
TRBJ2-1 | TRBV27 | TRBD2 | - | CASSLLDEGRTSGIYNEQFF | TGTGCCAGCAGTTTATTAGATGAGGGGAGGACTAGCGGGATCTACAATGAGCAGTTCTTC
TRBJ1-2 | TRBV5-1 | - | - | CASSLTNRNYGYTF | TGCGCCAGCAGCTTAACGAACAGAAACTATGGCTACACCTTC
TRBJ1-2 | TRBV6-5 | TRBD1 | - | CASSSQQGRTVYGYTF | TGTGCCAGCAGTTCCCAACAGGGGCGTACGGTCTATGGCTACACCTTC
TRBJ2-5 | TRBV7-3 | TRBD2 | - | CASSLSTSGKETQYF | TGTGCCAGCAGCTTATCGACTAGCGGGAAAGAGACCCAGTACTTC
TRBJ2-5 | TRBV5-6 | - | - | CASSPDVQETQYF | TGTGCCAGCAGCCCCGACGTACAAGAGACCCAGTACTTC
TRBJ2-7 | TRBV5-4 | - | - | CASSLGSTYEQYF | TGTGCCAGCAGCTTGGGAAGTACCTACGAGCAGTACTTC
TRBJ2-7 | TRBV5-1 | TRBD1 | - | CASSFSSGQTYEQYF | TGCGCCAGCAGCTTTTCCTCGGGACAGACCTACGAGCAGTACTTC
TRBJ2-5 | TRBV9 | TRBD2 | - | CASSARAGGDDGTQYF | TGTGCCAGTTCGGCCCGGGCGGGAGGCGATGACGGGACCCAGTACTTC
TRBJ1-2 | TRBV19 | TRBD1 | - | CASTRQGTKDYTF | TGTGCCAGTACCAGACAGGGGACAAAGGACTACACCTTC
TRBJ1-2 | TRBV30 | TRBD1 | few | CAWRNPSGTGYYGYTF | TGTGCCTGGAGAAACCCCTCCGGGACAGGCTACTATGGCTACACCTTC
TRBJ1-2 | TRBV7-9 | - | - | CASSTRNVVGGGYTF | TGTGCCAGCAGCACACGGAATGTCGTTGGGGGCGGCTACACCTTC
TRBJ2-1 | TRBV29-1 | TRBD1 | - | CSVFPGQGYNEQFF | TGCAGCGTATTCCCGGGACAGGGGTACAATGAGCAGTTCTTC
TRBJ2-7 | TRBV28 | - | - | CASSTSGFENEQYF | TGTGCCAGCAGTACCTCAGGGTTCGAGAACGAGCAGTACTTC
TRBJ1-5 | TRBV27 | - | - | CASSLGKDQPQHF | TGTGCCAGCAGTTTGGGGAAGGATCAGCCCCAGCATTTT
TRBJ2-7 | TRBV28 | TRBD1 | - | CASSLPTGDSYEQYF | TGTGCCAGCAGCCTCCCTACAGGGGACTCCTACGAGCAGTACTTC
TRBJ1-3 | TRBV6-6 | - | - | CASSPASSGNTIYF | TGTGCCAGCAGTCCCGCCAGCTCTGGAAACACCATATATTTT
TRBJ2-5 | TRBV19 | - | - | CASSIGGGGNVKTQYF | TGTGCCAGTAGTATAGGGGGAGGGGGAAATGTGAAGACCCAGTACTTC
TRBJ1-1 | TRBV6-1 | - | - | CAVRENTEAFF | TGTGCCGTAAGGGAAAACACTGAAGCTTTCTTT
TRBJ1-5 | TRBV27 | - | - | CASSLAAGSNQPQHF | TGTGCCAGCAGTTTAGCAGCGGGAAGCAATCAGCCCCAGCATTTT